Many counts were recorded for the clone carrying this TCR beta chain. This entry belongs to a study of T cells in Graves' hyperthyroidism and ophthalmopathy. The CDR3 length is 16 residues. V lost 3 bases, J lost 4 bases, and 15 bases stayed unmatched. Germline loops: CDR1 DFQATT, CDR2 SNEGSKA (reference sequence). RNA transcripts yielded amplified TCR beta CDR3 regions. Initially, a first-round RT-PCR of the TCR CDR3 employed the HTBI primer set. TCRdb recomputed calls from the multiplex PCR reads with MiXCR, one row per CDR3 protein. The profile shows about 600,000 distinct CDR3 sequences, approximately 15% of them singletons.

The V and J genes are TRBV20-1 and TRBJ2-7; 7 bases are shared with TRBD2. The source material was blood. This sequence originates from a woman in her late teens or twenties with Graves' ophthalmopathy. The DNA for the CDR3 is TGCAGTGCTAGTCCCCTCGGAAGGGGAGGGCCTTACGAGCAGTACTTC. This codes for CSASPLGRGGPYEQYF.